One sample yielded the 17 T cell receptor beta chains listed below, sequenced in a study of T cell responses to AZD1222 COVID-19 vaccine. Assay used: immunoSEQ multiplex PCR; TCRdb lists only in-frame clones, some missing. The data show 130,000 or so clones, over 75% seen once. Specimen: peripheral blood, collected 28 days after the second dose of the MenACWY control vaccine. The receptors were sampled from an adult who received the MenACWY meningococcal vaccine as a control.

The rearrangement uses TRBV7-6 and TRBJ2-7; 8 bases map to TRBD2. Unmatched junction bases numbered 6, after V lost 1 base and J lost 7 bases. Germline-derived CDR1 and CDR2 are SGHVS and FNYEAQ. The CDR3 sequence is 14 residues long. DNA for the CDR3: TGTGCCAGCAGCTTAGGGACTAGCTTTGGGGAGCAGTACGTC. Protein sequence: CASSLGTSFGEQYV.

The V gene is TRBV7-9, the J gene TRBJ1-5, with a possible D match to TRBD1 (6 bases). The CDR3 contains 14 residues. V was trimmed by 5 bases and J by 0 bases, leaving 8 bases between them. Germline V CDR1 and CDR2: SEHNR, FQNEAQ (reference sequence). The CDR3 DNA reads as TGTGCCAGCAGCGACAGGTATAGCAATCAGCCCCAGCATTTT. Amino acids: CASSDRYSNQPQHF.

This clone was found a few times. The chain couples TRBV7-3 to TRBJ2-1, with 10 bases identical to TRBD2. The CDR3 length is 17 residues. J was trimmed by 0 bases and V by 5 bases; bases with no gene match: 7. The germline CDR1 and CDR2 sequences are SGHTA and FQGTGA. CDR3 DNA sequence: TGTGCCAGCAGCGACCCGGGACTAGCGAGCTCCTACAATGAGCAGTTCTTC. Its protein is CASSDPGLASSYNEQFF.

The chain links TRBV5-5 to TRBJ1-6; D is ambiguous. Germline-derived CDR1 and CDR2 are SGHKS and YYEKEE (reference sequence). This CDR3 is 15 amino acids long. V gave up 0 bases and J gave up 5 bases, with 9 bases separating them. The CDR3 region has the DNA TGTGCCAGCAGCTTGGCTCTGGCCAATAATTCACCCCTCCACTTT. Its protein product is CASSLALANNSPLHF. Full variable domain (missing parts from reference TRBV5-5 and TRBJ1-6): DAGVTQSPTHLIKTRGQQVTLRCSPISGHKSVSWYQQVLGQGPQFIFQYYEKEERGRGNFPDRFSARQFPNYSSELNVNALLLGDSALYLCASSLALANNSPLHFGNGTRLTVT.

The chain has TRBV4-3 and TRBJ2-3; 10 nucleotides line up with TRBD1. The V segment lost 0 bases and the J segment 3 bases; nucleotides outside the gene matches: 6. In germline, CDR1 is LGHNA, CDR2 YSLEER. The CDR3 covers 17 residues. In DNA, the CDR3 is TGCGCCAGCAGCCAAGATCTGACAGGGGGCGAAACAGATACGCAGTATTTT. This sequence encodes CASSQDLTGGETDTQYF.

The chain employs TRBV2 and TRBJ2-7, with D possibly matching TRBD1 (6 bases). The V end was cut by 7 bases, the J end by 2 bases, with 15 bases between. The germline gives CDR1 SNHLY, CDR2 FYNNEI. The CDR3 is made up of 14 amino acids. CDR3 coding DNA: TGTGCCAGCACCCGCGGGCAGGGGCCCTACGAGCAGTACTTC. Translating gives CASTRGQGPYEQYF.

The chain employs TRBV4-1 and TRBJ2-2; the D is unclear. Trimming stripped 1 base from V and 4 bases from J, with 10 bases between. Looked up from germline, CDR1 is MGHRA and CDR2 is YSYEKL. This CDR3 has 15 residues. The CDR3: CASSQGSVSTGELFF. The CDR3 DNA reads as TGCGCCAGCAGCCAAGGGTCTGTATCCACCGGGGAGCTGTTTTTT.

This chain joins TRBV13 and TRBJ2-7; 7 positions match TRBD1. With V trimmed by 3 bases and J by 2 bases, 1 base remained unmatched. This CDR3 comprises 13 residues. The germline V gene encodes CDR1 PRHDT and CDR2 FYEKMQ (reference sequence). As DNA, the CDR3 is TGTGCCAGCAGCTTGACAGGGACCTACGAGCAGTACTTC. Protein sequence: CASSLTGTYEQYF.

This clone was observed once. The J gene is TRBJ2-5, the V gene TRBV5-4; 8 bases map to TRBD2. The CDR3 has 16 amino acids. With V trimmed by 1 base and J by 5 bases, 10 bases remained unmatched. CDR1 and CDR2 (germline): SGHNT, YYREEE (reference sequence). As DNA, the CDR3 is TGTGCCAGCAGCTTGTCTGCGGGGGGCTTTTTGGAGACCCAGTACTTC. It yields the protein CASSLSAGGFLETQYF.

This CDR3 is CASSQGQAGNEKLFF. The CDR3 DNA follows: TGTGCCAGCAGCCAAGGACAGGCCGGAAATGAAAAACTGTTTTTT. The chain carries TRBV7-8 and TRBJ1-4; TRBD1 matches 7 bases. This CDR3 has 15 amino acids. V shed 5 bases, J shed 5 bases, and the junction held 8 bases outside the gene matches. Germline V CDR1 and CDR2: SGHVS, FQNEAQ.

The rearrangement links TRBV10-2 to TRBJ1-1, with a possible D match to TRBD1 (6 bases). The CDR3 contains 14 residues. Per germline, CDR1 WSHSY and CDR2 SAAADI. V was clipped by 0 bases and J by 4 bases, with 9 bases between them. DNA for the CDR3: TGCGCCAGCAGTGAGTCCTACAGGGTCACTGAAGCTTTCTTT. The encoded protein is CASSESYRVTEAFF.

The chain has TRBV27 and TRBJ2-7; TRBD2 aligns across 10 bases. The germline gives CDR1 MNHEY, CDR2 SMNVEV (reference sequence). The CDR3 is 15 residues long. V lost 6 bases, J lost 3 bases, and 8 bases stayed unmatched. The CDR3 DNA follows: TGTGCCAGCAGGACCAGCGGGAGGGTGGGCTACGAGCAGTACTTC. It codes for CASRTSGRVGYEQYF.

This sequence joins TRBV28 and TRBJ2-7, with 8 bases that match TRBD2. With 6 bases clipped from V and 0 bases from J, the junction kept 7 bases outside the gene matches. The germline V gene encodes CDR1 MDHEN and CDR2 SYDVKM. The CDR3 has 15 residues. CDR3: CASSPTSGSSYEQYF. The DNA of the CDR3 is TGTGCCAGCAGCCCAACTAGCGGTAGCTCCTACGAGCAGTACTTC.

The chain links TRBV7-6 to TRBJ2-3, with D tentatively TRBD1 (5 bases). The V gene's germline CDR1 is SGHVS and CDR2 FNYEAQ. The CDR3 is made up of 15 amino acids. Trimming cost V 1 base and J 3 bases, with 11 bases left between them. For the CDR3, the DNA is TGTGCCAGCAGCTTAGTGATAGGGGCGACAGATACGCAGTATTTT. This encodes CASSLVIGATDTQYF.

The V gene is TRBV12-3 or TRBV12-4, the J gene TRBJ2-7; D call uncertain. The CDR3 is 12 amino acids. V lost 4 bases to trimming and J lost 9 bases, with 13 bases between them. CDR3 DNA sequence: TGTGCCAGCAGTTCCGGGCCCTTGGGGCAGTACTTC. This translates into CASSSGPLGQYF.

V usage is TRBV2 and J usage is TRBJ1-2; a weak D match, TRBD1 (5 bases). Germline values: CDR1 SNHLY, CDR2 FYNNEI. Trimming took off 2 bases at V and 7 bases at J, with 14 bases between the two ends. This CDR3 spans 14 amino acids. The CDR3 reads CASSELVGTVGYTF. The DNA for the CDR3 is TGTGCCAGCAGTGAATTGGTAGGGACTGTTGGCTACACCTTC. Variable domain in full (rest from reference TRBV2 and TRBJ1-2): EPEVTQTPSHQVTQMGQEVILRCVPISNHLYFYWYRQILGQKVEFLVSFYNNEISEKSEIFDDQFSVERPDGSNFTLKIRSTKLEDSAMYFCASSELVGTVGYTFGSGTRLTVV.

The chain uses TRBV7-2 and TRBJ2-7, with a tentative D call TRBD2 (6 bases). This CDR3 is built from 15 residues. The germline CDR1 and CDR2 sequences are SGHTA and FQGNSA. The V end lost 5 bases, the J end lost 3 bases, and 17 bases lay between the germline ends. The CDR3 loop is CASSPPAGGLYEQYF. The CDR3 coding sequence is TGTGCCAGCAGCCCTCCAGCGGGTGGACTCTACGAGCAGTACTTC.